A selection of T cell receptor beta chains follows, all from one sample in a study of T cells after yellow fever vaccination. TCRdb ran MiXCR on the 5' RACE reads and lists one entry per CDR3 protein. The table lists 100,000 to 150,000 distinct CDR3 sequences, approximately 9% of them singletons. Sequences were derived from CD8+ T cells sorted from PBMCs, sampled on the day of the yellow fever booster vaccination. Receptor source: a man aged 18 to 29 who received the YFV17D yellow fever vaccine. The CDR3 runs from the conserved cysteine through the conserved F or W. Fields, in order: V gene, CDR3 protein.

>TRBV20-1
CSAREPGQETGELFF
>TRBV15
CATSRGSGPQHF
>TRBV29-1
CSVVSGLWEQYF
>TRBV7-9
CASSLSDRGPIHYGYTF
>TRBV7-9
CASILGQGRGSPLHF
>TRBV6-6
CASSYRQIALNEQFF
>TRBV6-5
CASSYSIANEQFF
>TRBV4-1
CASSQFGTGELFF
>TRBV12-3/TRBV12-4
CASSHSGQGAYNEQFF
>TRBV9
CASSAKQGGITEAFF
>TRBV4-3
CASSQEQGTTEAFF